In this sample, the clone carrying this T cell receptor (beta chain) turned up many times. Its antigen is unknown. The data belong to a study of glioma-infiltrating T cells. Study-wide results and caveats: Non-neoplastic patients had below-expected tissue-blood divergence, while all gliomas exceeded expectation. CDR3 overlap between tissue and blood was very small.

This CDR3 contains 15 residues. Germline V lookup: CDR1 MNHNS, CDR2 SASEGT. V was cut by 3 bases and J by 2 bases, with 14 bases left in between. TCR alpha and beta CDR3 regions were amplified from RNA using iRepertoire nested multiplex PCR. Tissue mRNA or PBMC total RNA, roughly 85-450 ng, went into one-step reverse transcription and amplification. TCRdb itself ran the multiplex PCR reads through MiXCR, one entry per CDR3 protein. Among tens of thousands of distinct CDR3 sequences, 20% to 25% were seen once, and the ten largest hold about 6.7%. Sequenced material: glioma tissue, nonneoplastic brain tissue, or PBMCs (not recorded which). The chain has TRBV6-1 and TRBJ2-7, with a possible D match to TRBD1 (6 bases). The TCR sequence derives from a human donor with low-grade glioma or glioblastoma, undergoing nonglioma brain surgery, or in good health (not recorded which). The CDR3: CASSDPMSGAYEQYF. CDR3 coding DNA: TGTGCCAGCAGTGACCCCATGTCAGGGGCCTACGAGCAGTACTTC.